This T cell receptor beta chain was recorded in a study of technical replicates of blood from a handful of donors (dated by TCRdb to 2016 to 2017). In regard to this clone: There is no known antigen for this receptor. There are no base qualities to consult, and no much larger clone falls within one base.

The method behind the library was the immunoSEQ multiplex PCR assay. In its TCRdb copy, this immuneACCESS table keeps in-frame sequences only and misses some clones. Where compared with another copy, unresolved V genes explain less than half of these, and the others have no known cause. The sample contains roughly 80,000 clones, about 95% of them found a single time. The leading ten clones occupy under 0.4% of the sample. The germline V end is reduced by 6 bases and the J end by 2 bases; junction bases left unmatched: 4. CDR1 SGHAT and CDR2 FQNNGV were looked up in the germline V gene. Spanning cysteine to phenylalanine, the CDR3 consists of 13 amino acids. Kept here is only the CDR3 DNA, which spans 39 bases and is read in frame from base 1.

The receptor was derived from a human donor in good health. The receptor chain draws on TRBV11-2 and TRBJ2-7; TRBD2 fits 7 bases in the junction. What was sequenced was T cells isolated from PBMCs. This receptor has the CDR3 CASRFSGTYEQYF. The DNA sequence follows: TGTGCCAGCAGGTTCAGCGGGACCTACGAGCAGTACTTC.